This is a list of T cell receptor beta chains from one sample in a study of shared clonotypes between healthy human individuals. Data came from immunoSEQ multiplex PCR; TCRdb stores just in-frame clones and leaves some out. The table shows 2 million to 2.5 million clones, with 90% to 96% occurring only once. The sample consisted of naive CD4+ T cells sorted from blood. The receptors were gathered from a man younger than 35 in good health. Both conserved end residues are part of each CDR3. D genes are given only for firm matches. Size tells how often a clone was seen (once, few, many) or the class of an expanded clone, and some rows leave it out.

CDR3,DNA,size,J,D,V
CASRQVYEQYF,TGTGCCAGCAGGCAAGTCTACGAGCAGTACTTC,-,TRBJ2-7,-,TRBV6-5
CAISESGETLEPQHF,TGTGCCATCAGTGAGTCGGGGGAGACTCTCGAGCCCCAGCATTTT,-,TRBJ1-5,-,TRBV10-3
CASSPAASGGREQFF,TGTGCCAGCTCACCAGCAGCTAGCGGGGGGAGGGAGCAGTTCTTC,-,TRBJ2-1,TRBD2,TRBV18
CAWKDSYEQYF,TGTGCCTGGAAGGACAGCTACGAGCAGTACTTC,-,TRBJ2-7,-,TRBV30
CASSQRVQTGELFF,TGTGCCAGCAGTCAGCGGGTCCAGACCGGGGAGCTGTTTTTT,-,TRBJ2-2,-,TRBV2
CASSTGNTEAFF,TGTGCCAGCTCCACAGGGAACACTGAAGCTTTCTTT,-,TRBJ1-1,-,TRBV25-1
CASSQGSALREQYF,TGTGCCAGCAGCCAGGGGTCGGCCCTTAGGGAGCAGTACTTC,-,TRBJ2-7,-,TRBV7-2
CASSAQSNSNQPQHF,TGTGCCAGCAGCGCACAGAGCAATAGCAATCAGCCCCAGCATTTT,-,TRBJ1-5,-,TRBV6-1
CASSQPQTNYGYTF,TGCGCCAGCAGCCAGCCTCAGACTAACTATGGCTACACCTTC,-,TRBJ1-2,-,TRBV5-1
CASSYSTSSSDEQFF,TGTGCCAGCAGTTACTCGACTTCTAGTTCTGATGAGCAGTTCTTC,-,TRBJ2-1,-,TRBV6-5
CASSFGLAANTGELFF,TGTGCCAGCAGCTTTGGACTAGCGGCCAACACCGGGGAGCTGTTTTTT,-,TRBJ2-2,TRBD2,TRBV7-9
CASRQTGKEETQYF,TGCGCCAGCAGACAGACAGGGAAAGAAGAGACCCAGTACTTC,once,TRBJ2-5,TRBD1,TRBV5-1
CASSPRTGVVGMETQYF,TGTGCCAGCAGCCCCCGGACAGGGGTCGTTGGTATGGAGACCCAGTACTTC,once,TRBJ2-5,TRBD1,TRBV7-9
CASSSGTGLGGYTF,TGCGCCAGCAGCTCCGGTACAGGCCTGGGCGGCTACACCTTC,-,TRBJ1-2,-,TRBV5-1
CASSPRSGTYNEQFF,TGTGCCAGCAGCCCCCGAAGCGGGACCTACAATGAGCAGTTCTTC,-,TRBJ2-1,TRBD2,TRBV5-8
CASSLEANSPLHF,TGTGCCAGCAGCCTAGAGGCTAATTCACCCCTCCACTTT,once,TRBJ1-6,-,TRBV13
CSVELRDMQYF,TGCAGCGTTGAACTCCGGGACATGCAGTACTTC,-,TRBJ2-7,-,TRBV29-1
CASSRGPGETQYF,TGTGCCAGCAGCCGGGGACCGGGAGAGACCCAGTACTTC,-,TRBJ2-5,-,TRBV14
CASSQDSKSYNEQFF,TGTGCCAGCAGCCAGGACTCGAAGTCCTACAATGAGCAGTTCTTC,-,TRBJ2-1,-,TRBV5-6
CASTLAASTPDTQYF,TGTGCCAGCACCCTAGCGGCCTCGACCCCAGATACGCAGTATTTT,-,TRBJ2-3,TRBD2,TRBV7-6
CASSQGPQRQETQYF,TGTGCCAGCAGTCAAGGCCCGCAGCGACAAGAGACCCAGTACTTC,-,TRBJ2-5,-,TRBV6-1
CASRDLLDGATF,TGTGCCAGCAGAGACTTACTGGATGGAGCCACCTTC,-,TRBJ1-2,-,TRBV25-1
CSVETSRTEAFF,TGCAGCGTTGAAACATCTAGGACTGAAGCTTTCTTT,-,TRBJ1-1,-,TRBV29-1
CASSPPGELVSGANVLTF,TGTGCCAGCTCACCACCCGGAGAGCTGGTTTCTGGGGCCAACGTCCTGACTTTC,once,TRBJ2-6,-,TRBV18
CASSSDGQGPDTQYF,TGCGCCAGCAGCTCTGACGGACAGGGCCCAGATACGCAGTATTTT,-,TRBJ2-3,TRBD1,TRBV5-1
CASSRELAGGNEQFF,TGTGCCAGCAGCCGGGAACTAGCGGGGGGAAATGAGCAGTTCTTC,-,TRBJ2-1,TRBD2,TRBV7-9
CASSLVWDGYSGANVLTF,TGTGCCAGCAGCTTAGTTTGGGACGGATACTCTGGGGCCAACGTCCTGACTTTC,-,TRBJ2-6,-,TRBV11-2
CASSLDSYSNQPQHF,TGTGCCAGCAGTCTGGACAGTTATAGCAATCAGCCCCAGCATTTT,-,TRBJ1-5,-,TRBV28
CASSLGLQPQHF,TGTGCCAGCAGTCTGGGGCTTCAGCCCCAGCATTTT,-,TRBJ1-5,-,TRBV14
CASSLTGGYQPQHF,TGTGCCAGCAGTCTTACAGGGGGGTATCAGCCCCAGCATTTT,-,TRBJ1-5,TRBD1,TRBV28
CASSQTSRATDTGELFF,TGCGCCAGCAGTCAGACGAGCCGGGCCACGGACACCGGGGAGCTGTTTTTT,-,TRBJ2-2,-,TRBV23-1
CASSLRVTGTSRYEQYF,TGTGCCAGCAGCTTGAGAGTAACCGGGACTAGTAGGTACGAGCAGTACTTC,once,TRBJ2-7,TRBD2,TRBV5-6
CASSLSAGLGEQFF,TGTGCCAGCAGTTTATCGGCAGGGCTAGGGGAGCAGTTCTTC,-,TRBJ2-1,-,TRBV28
CATSRVLGSYYGYTF,TGTGCCACCAGCAGAGTCTTGGGGAGCTACTATGGCTACACCTTC,-,TRBJ1-2,-,TRBV15
CASSEGAGPNSPLHF,TGTGCCAGCAGTGAAGGGGCAGGCCCAAATTCACCCCTCCACTTT,-,TRBJ1-6,-,TRBV2
CASSLGAGSPLHF,TGTGCCAGCAGTTTAGGGGCAGGATCACCCCTCCACTTT,-,TRBJ1-6,-,TRBV6-5
CASSQEIGRYTDTQYF,TGTGCCAGCAGCCAAGAAATCGGCAGATACACAGATACGCAGTATTTT,-,TRBJ2-3,-,TRBV14
CASSLGRGVYNSPLHF,TGTGCCAGCAGCTTGGGGCGTGGAGTCTATAATTCACCCCTCCACTTT,-,TRBJ1-6,-,TRBV5-4
CASSLGQAISPLHF,TGTGCCAGCAGTTTAGGACAGGCGATCTCGCCCCTCCACTTT,once,TRBJ1-6,TRBD1,TRBV6-5
CASSLAGSGGNEQYF,TGTGCCAGCAGCTTAGCAGGTTCAGGGGGCAACGAGCAGTACTTC,-,TRBJ2-7,TRBD1,TRBV7-9
CASTRRGTESYEQYF,TGTGCCAGCACCAGGCGAGGGACGGAGTCCTACGAGCAGTACTTC,-,TRBJ2-7,-,TRBV6-6
CASSYSTGAYGYTF,TGTGCCAGCAGTTACTCGACAGGCGCCTATGGCTACACCTTC,-,TRBJ1-2,-,TRBV6-5
CASRKDRANSNEQFF,TGTGCCAGCAGGAAGGACAGGGCAAATTCGAATGAGCAGTTCTTC,-,TRBJ2-1,TRBD1,TRBV2
CASSLENRDGEQYF,TGTGCCAGCAGCTTGGAGAACAGGGACGGCGAGCAGTACTTC,-,TRBJ2-7,-,TRBV5-4
CASSVAQRTGMNTEAFF,TGTGCCAGCAGCGTCGCACAAAGGACAGGGATGAACACTGAAGCTTTCTTT,-,TRBJ1-1,TRBD1,TRBV5-5
CASGSGQGAYEQYF,TGCGCCAGCGGGTCGGGGCAGGGGGCCTACGAGCAGTACTTC,once,TRBJ2-7,TRBD1,TRBV5-1
CASSPPGTASYEQYF,TGTGCCAGCAGCCCTCCCGGGACAGCCTCTTACGAGCAGTACTTC,-,TRBJ2-7,TRBD1,TRBV28